One sample yielded the 26 T cell receptor beta chains listed below, sequenced in a study of T cells in Graves' hyperthyroidism and ophthalmopathy. RNA transcripts were the template for amplifying TCR beta CDR3 regions. With the HTBI primer set, the TCR CDR3 went through a first round of RT-PCR. Via MiXCR, TCRdb re-called the multiplex PCR reads, giving one row per CDR3 protein. The data show 550,000 to 700,000 distinct CDR3 sequences, around 15% seen once. The sequencing input was blood. All receptors come from a woman aged 40 to 50 with Graves' ophthalmopathy.

This clonotype was counted at least ten times. The V call is TRBV6-1, the J call TRBJ1-2; 9 bases align to TRBD1. Looked up from germline, CDR1 is MNHNS and CDR2 is SASEGT. Unmatched junction bases numbered 3, after V lost 6 bases and J lost 4 bases. There are 13 residues in the CDR3. CDR3 nucleotide sequence: TGTGCCAGCAGCGACAGGGGGGTCTATGGCTACACCTTC. Translation gives CASSDRGVYGYTF.

This clonotype was seen a handful of times. With a much larger clone just one base away, this may be a read error. The chain employs TRBV5-1 and TRBJ1-1; TRBD1 is a possible D gene (6 bases). CDR3 length: 14 residues. Germline V gene lookup returns CDR1 SGHRS and CDR2 YFSETQ. Trimming shortened V by 3 bases and J by 5 bases, and 14 bases separated the two germline ends. The CDR3: CASSSGQGHTEAFF. The CDR3 bases are TGCGCCAGCAGCTCTGGGCAGGGACATACTGAAGCTTTCTTT.

This clonotype was found many times. The gene calls are TRBV28 and TRBJ2-7, with D possibly matching TRBD1 (5 bases). V lost 6 bases to trimming and J lost 0 bases, with 12 bases between them. Germline CDR1 reads MDHEN; CDR2 reads SYDVKM. The CDR3 totals 14 residues. DNA of the CDR3: TGTGCCAGCAGCTTAGGCAGGGCCTCCTACGAGCAGTACTTC. The encoded protein is CASSLGRASYEQYF.

This clonotype occurred many times. The V and J genes are TRBV5-1 and TRBJ1-1; D call uncertain. CDR3 size: 15 residues. V was clipped by 0 bases and J by 1 base, with 10 bases between them. The germline CDR1 and CDR2 sequences are SGHRS and YFSETQ. CDR3 sequence (DNA): TGCGCCAGCAGCTTGGAAGGACGGTCGAACACTGAAGCTTTCTTT. Translation gives CASSLEGRSNTEAFF.

At least ten counts were recorded for this clonotype. The rearrangement joins TRBV27 to TRBJ1-2; D is ambiguous. Germline CDR1 MNHEY, CDR2 SMNVEV (reference sequence). CDR3 length: 13 residues. Trimming left V 3 bases short and J 0 bases short, with 5 bases between. CDR3 sequence reads: CASSLWSNYGYTF. The CDR3 nucleotides read TGTGCCAGCAGTTTGTGGTCTAACTATGGCTACACCTTC.

This clonotype was observed at least ten times. This rearrangement joins TRBV28 to TRBJ1-5; 7 positions match TRBD1. V lost 6 bases to trimming and J lost 4 bases; unmatched junction nucleotides: 12. The germline gives CDR1 MDHEN, CDR2 SYDVKM. The CDR3 is made up of 16 amino acids. CDR3 coding DNA: TGTGCCAGCAGACCTTGGCCCCGGACAGGAAATCAGCCCCAGCATTTT. It is translated as CASRPWPRTGNQPQHF.

The J gene is TRBJ2-5, the V gene TRBV6-1; D tentatively reads TRBD1 or TRBD2 (5 bases each). The V and J ends lost 8 bases and 5 bases respectively, with 21 bases between them. Germline-derived CDR1 and CDR2 are MNHNS and SASEGT. This CDR3 spans 15 amino acids. For the CDR3, the DNA is TGTGCCAGCCAGAGTCCTTCTGAGGGACGGGAGACCCAGTACTTC. It encodes CASQSPSEGRETQYF.

The V gene is TRBV7-9, the J gene TRBJ2-7; 11 bases fit TRBD2. The CDR3 is made up of 15 amino acids. CDR1 and CDR2 (germline): SEHNR, FQNEAQ (reference sequence). The J segment lost 4 bases and the V segment lost 2 bases, leaving 4 bases of the junction unmatched. The CDR3 sequence is CASSLSLAGGYEQYF. CDR3 nucleotides: TGTGCCAGCAGCTTATCGCTAGCGGGAGGTTACGAGCAGTACTTC.

V usage is TRBV28 and J usage is TRBJ2-7; 7 bases line up with TRBD2. The CDR3 loop spans 17 amino acids. CDR1 is MDHEN, CDR2 SYDVKM, per germline. J gave up 3 bases and V 4 bases, and 15 bases lay outside the gene matches. In DNA, the CDR3 is TGTGCCAGCAGTTCACCCTATGTTGGCGGGAGTGACTACGAGCAGTACTTC. Translated, it gives CASSSPYVGGSDYEQYF.

With respect to this clonotype: The junction departs from the called germline gene at one end, perhaps through a read error. The rearrangement links TRBV6-5 to TRBJ2-7; TRBD2 matches at 11 bases. Germline values: CDR1 MNHEY, CDR2 SVGAGI. The CDR3 has 16 amino acids. The chain's CDR3 is CASSYEGLAESYEQCF. CDR3 DNA sequence: TGTGCCAGCAGTTACGAGGGACTAGCGGAATCCTACGAGCAGTGCTTC.

This clonotype was counted at least ten times. The J gene is TRBJ2-7, the V gene TRBV19; no firm D call. The CDR3 consists of 13 residues. V lost 8 bases to trimming and J lost 6 bases, with 17 bases between them. Germline V lookup: CDR1 LNHDA, CDR2 SQIVND (reference sequence). The CDR3 here is CASSLDRHLEQYF. Here the CDR3 DNA reads TGTGCCAGTTCCCTCGACCGTCACCTCGAGCAGTACTTC. The full variable domain, with the rest looked up from reference TRBV19 and TRBJ2-7, is DGGITQSPKYLFRKEGQNVTLSCEQNLNHDAMYWYRQDPGQGLRLIYYSQIVNDFQKGDIAEGYSVSREKKESFPLTVTSAQKNPTAFYLCASSLDRHLEQYFGPGTRLTVT.

In its sample, this clonotype was seen many times. This sequence joins TRBV11-2 and TRBJ2-2; D is undetermined. This CDR3 region has 16 residues. Trimming left V 1 base short and J 0 bases short, with 9 bases between. Germline CDR1 and CDR2: SGHAT and FQNNGV. The DNA of the CDR3 is TGTGCCAGCAGCTTAGTTGGCGGCTCGAACACCGGGGAGCTGTTTTTT. Translated, it gives CASSLVGGSNTGELFF.

This clonotype was counted ten times or more. The CDR3 loop is CASSDSFSTNTGELFF. CDR3 DNA sequence: TGTGCCAGCAGTGATTCGTTTAGCACGAACACCGGGGAGCTGTTTTTT. V is TRBV27 and J is TRBJ2-2; D gene unclear. Germline V gene sequence: CDR1 MNHEY, CDR2 SMNVEV (reference sequence). Trimming cost V 5 bases and J 0 bases, with 13 bases left between them. This CDR3 is 16 amino acids long.

The chain links TRBV15 to TRBJ2-7; a weak D match, TRBD2 (6 bases). The CDR3 contains 15 residues. Between the trimmed V and J ends, which lost 1 base and 6 bases, there was a span of 16 bases. Looked up from germline, CDR1 is LNHNV and CDR2 is YYDKDF (reference sequence). The CDR3 region is CATSRGGASRVEQYF. CDR3 DNA: TGTGCCACCAGCAGAGGCGGGGCATCAAGAGTCGAGCAGTACTTC.

The chain carries TRBV6-2 or TRBV6-3 and TRBJ1-1; TRBD1 matches at 9 bases. Germline-derived CDR1 and CDR2 are MNHEY and SVGEGT. The trim removed 2 bases at V and 3 bases at J, leaving 13 bases unmatched. CDR3 length equals 18 residues. CDR3 protein: CASSYTMGQGPPYTEAFF. CDR3 coding DNA: TGTGCCAGCAGTTACACCATGGGACAGGGCCCACCTTACACTGAAGCTTTCTTT.

V gene TRBV12-3 or TRBV12-4 combines with J gene TRBJ2-3, with D perhaps TRBD2 (5 bases). V was pared by 5 bases and J by 7 bases, with 22 bases between. The CDR3 contains 16 residues. CDR3 bases: TGTGCCAGCAGTCCCCCAGCGGACCAAGAGCAAAATACGCAGTATTTT. Translation gives CASSPPADQEQNTQYF.

The sample holds a few counts of this clonotype. The chain links TRBV7-2 to TRBJ2-7; TRBD2 matches at 11 bases. The CDR3 length is 15 residues. J lost 6 bases, V lost 3 bases, and 7 bases had no gene match. Germline CDR1 is SGHTA and CDR2 is FQGNSA. CDR3 sequence: CASSFTSGSLSEQYF. The CDR3 coding sequence is TGTGCCAGCAGCTTTACTAGCGGGAGTCTAAGCGAGCAGTACTTC. Supplemented by reference TRBV7-2 and TRBJ2-7, the full variable domain reads GAGVSQSPSNKVTEKGKDVELRCDPISGHTALYWYRQSLGQGLEFLIYFQGNSAPDKSGLPSDRFSAERTGGSVSTLTIQRTQQEDSAVYLCASSFTSGSLSEQYFGPGTRLTVT.

This clonotype was seen a handful of times. The chain links TRBV7-9 to TRBJ2-3; D ambiguous. Between the trimmed V and J ends, which lost 0 bases and 4 bases, there was a span of 5 bases. From germline, CDR1 is SEHNR and CDR2 FQNEAQ (reference sequence). The CDR3 totals 13 residues. The CDR3 sequence is CASSLALADTQYF. CDR3 DNA: TGTGCCAGCAGCTTAGCGTTAGCAGATACGCAGTATTTT.

The chain couples TRBV6-5 to TRBJ2-5, with a possible D match to TRBD2 (6 bases). V lost 4 bases and J lost 4, with 10 bases in between. The length of the CDR3 is 13 residues. The germline V gene encodes CDR1 MNHEY and CDR2 SVGAGI. The CDR3 nucleotides read TGTGCCAGCAGTTCCGGACTAAGAGAGACCCAGTACTTC. Translation: CASSSGLRETQYF.

This clonotype was seen ten or more times. The J gene is TRBJ1-3, the V gene TRBV20-1, with D unresolved. The ends were cut back, 4 bases at V and 0 bases at J, with 7 bases in the middle. The germline CDR1 and CDR2 sequences are DFQATT and SNEGSKA (reference sequence). CDR3 length: 13 residues. The CDR3 region has the DNA TGCAGTGCTAAGACGGACTCTGGAAACACCATATATTTT. Its protein is CSAKTDSGNTIYF.

The chain combines TRBV4-3 with TRBJ1-3; possibly TRBD1 for D (5 bases). The V and J ends lost 1 base and 4 bases respectively, with 11 bases between them. The CDR3 contains 15 residues. From germline, CDR1 is LGHNA and CDR2 YSLEER. CDR3 loop: CASSQAGGLGNTIYF. As DNA, the CDR3 is TGCGCCAGCAGCCAAGCCGGGGGACTCGGAAACACCATATATTTT.

This clonotype has at least ten counts. The chain links TRBV7-9 to TRBJ2-5; TRBD1 matches at 7 bases. CDR1 is SEHNR and CDR2 is FQNEAQ in the germline V gene (reference sequence). V shed 5 bases, J shed 3 bases, and the junction held 6 bases outside the gene matches. CDR3 length: 14 residues. Written as DNA, the CDR3 is TGTGCCAGCAGCCTTAGACAGGGTGAAGAGACCCAGTACTTC. Residues: CASSLRQGEETQYF.

There are many counts of this clonotype. The chain joins TRBV11-2 to TRBJ2-7; TRBD2 aligns across 11 bases. Germline CDR1 SGHAT, CDR2 FQNNGV. V shed 4 bases and J 2 bases; nucleotides not matched to a gene: 7. This CDR3 comprises 16 residues. CDR3 loop: CASSSIAGGLTYEQYF. The CDR3 bases are TGTGCCAGCAGCTCGATAGCGGGAGGGCTAACCTACGAGCAGTACTTC. The full variable domain, in which reference TRBV11-2 and TRBJ2-7 provide the parts outside the CDR3, is EAGVAQSPRYKIIEKRQSVAFWCNPISGHATLYWYQQILGQGPKLLIQFQNNGVVDDSQLPKDRFSAERLKGVDSTLKIQPAKLEDSAVYLCASSSIAGGLTYEQYFGPGTRLTVT.

This clonotype was recorded only once. The rearrangement links TRBV6-1 to TRBJ2-3; D is tentatively TRBD1 or TRBD2 (5 bases each). The CDR3 spans 14 residues. Looked up from germline, CDR1 is MNHNS and CDR2 is SASEGT. V was cut by 9 bases and J by 4 bases, with 17 bases left in between. The CDR3 DNA follows: TGTGCCAGTAGGCCAGGGAGTTTGGCAGATACGCAGTATTTT. This gives the protein CASRPGSLADTQYF.

The rearrangement links TRBV20-1 to TRBJ1-2, with 8 bases matching TRBD1. Germline trimming cut 6 bases from V and 3 bases from J; bases unmatched to any gene: 15. The germline gives CDR1 DFQATT, CDR2 SNEGSKA (reference sequence). The CDR3 covers 16 residues. CDR3 DNA sequence: TGCAGTGCCACTGGACAGGGTCTCGCGGTCCACTATGGCTACACCTTC. It translates to CSATGQGLAVHYGYTF.

This clonotype was seen a handful of times. The chain joins TRBV12-3 or TRBV12-4 to TRBJ2-2; possible D gene TRBD2, 5 bases. Between the trimmed V and J ends, which lost 0 bases and 6 bases, there was a span of 14 bases. The CDR3 contains 16 residues. CDR3 DNA sequence: TGTGCCAGCAGTTTAGCGGGAGTTGGATCGGCCGGGGAGCTGTTTTTT. It yields the protein CASSLAGVGSAGELFF.